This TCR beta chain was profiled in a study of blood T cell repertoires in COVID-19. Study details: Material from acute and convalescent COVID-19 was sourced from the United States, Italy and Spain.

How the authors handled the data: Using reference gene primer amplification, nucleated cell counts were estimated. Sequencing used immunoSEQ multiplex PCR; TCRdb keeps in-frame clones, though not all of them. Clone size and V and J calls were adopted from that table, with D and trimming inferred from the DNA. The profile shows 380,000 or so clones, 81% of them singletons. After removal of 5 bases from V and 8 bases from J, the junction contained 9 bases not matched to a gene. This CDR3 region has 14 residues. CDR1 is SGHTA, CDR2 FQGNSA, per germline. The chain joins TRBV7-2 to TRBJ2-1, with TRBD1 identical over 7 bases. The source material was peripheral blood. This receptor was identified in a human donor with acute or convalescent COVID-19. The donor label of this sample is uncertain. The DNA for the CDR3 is TGTGCCAGCAGCCCATGGATAGGGGGCGATGAGCAGTTCTTC. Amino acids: CASSPWIGGDEQFF.